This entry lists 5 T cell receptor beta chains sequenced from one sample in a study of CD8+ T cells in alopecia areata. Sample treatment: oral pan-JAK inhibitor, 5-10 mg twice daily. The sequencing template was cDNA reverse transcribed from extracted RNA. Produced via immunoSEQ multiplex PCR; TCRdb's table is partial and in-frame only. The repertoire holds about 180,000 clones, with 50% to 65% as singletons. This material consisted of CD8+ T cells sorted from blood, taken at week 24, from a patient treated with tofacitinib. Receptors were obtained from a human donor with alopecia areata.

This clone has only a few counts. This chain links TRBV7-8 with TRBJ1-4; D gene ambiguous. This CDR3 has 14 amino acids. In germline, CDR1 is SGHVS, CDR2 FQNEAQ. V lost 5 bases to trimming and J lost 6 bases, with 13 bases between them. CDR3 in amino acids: CASSLSRRDEKLFF. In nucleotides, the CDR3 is TGTGCCAGCAGCCTTAGTAGAAGGGATGAAAAACTGTTTTTT.

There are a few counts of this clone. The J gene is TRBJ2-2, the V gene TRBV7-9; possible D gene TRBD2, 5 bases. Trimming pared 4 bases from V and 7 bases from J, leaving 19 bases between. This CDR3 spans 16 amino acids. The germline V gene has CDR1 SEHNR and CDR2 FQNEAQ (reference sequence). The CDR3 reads CASSSPGEGKGGELFF. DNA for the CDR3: TGTGCCAGCAGCTCACCAGGCGAGGGAAAGGGCGGGGAGCTGTTTTTT.

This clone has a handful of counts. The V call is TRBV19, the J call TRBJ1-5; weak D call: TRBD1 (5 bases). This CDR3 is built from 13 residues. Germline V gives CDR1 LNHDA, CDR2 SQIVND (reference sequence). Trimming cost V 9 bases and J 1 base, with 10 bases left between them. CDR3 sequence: CASLGVSNQPQHF. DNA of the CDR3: TGTGCCAGCCTGGGGGTCAGCAATCAGCCCCAGCATTTT.

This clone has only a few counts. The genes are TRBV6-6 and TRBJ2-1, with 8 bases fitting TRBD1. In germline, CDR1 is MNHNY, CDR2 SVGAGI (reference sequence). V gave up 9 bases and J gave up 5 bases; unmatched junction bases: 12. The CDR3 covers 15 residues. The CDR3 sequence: CASLMRTGIDNEQFF. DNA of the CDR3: TGTGCCAGTCTAATGCGGACAGGGATCGACAATGAGCAGTTCTTC.

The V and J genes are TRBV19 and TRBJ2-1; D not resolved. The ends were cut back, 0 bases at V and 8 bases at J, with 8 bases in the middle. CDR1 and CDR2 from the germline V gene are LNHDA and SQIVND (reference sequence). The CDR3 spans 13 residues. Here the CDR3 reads CASSIDGGDEQFF. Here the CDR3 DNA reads TGTGCCAGTAGTATAGACGGCGGCGATGAGCAGTTCTTC.